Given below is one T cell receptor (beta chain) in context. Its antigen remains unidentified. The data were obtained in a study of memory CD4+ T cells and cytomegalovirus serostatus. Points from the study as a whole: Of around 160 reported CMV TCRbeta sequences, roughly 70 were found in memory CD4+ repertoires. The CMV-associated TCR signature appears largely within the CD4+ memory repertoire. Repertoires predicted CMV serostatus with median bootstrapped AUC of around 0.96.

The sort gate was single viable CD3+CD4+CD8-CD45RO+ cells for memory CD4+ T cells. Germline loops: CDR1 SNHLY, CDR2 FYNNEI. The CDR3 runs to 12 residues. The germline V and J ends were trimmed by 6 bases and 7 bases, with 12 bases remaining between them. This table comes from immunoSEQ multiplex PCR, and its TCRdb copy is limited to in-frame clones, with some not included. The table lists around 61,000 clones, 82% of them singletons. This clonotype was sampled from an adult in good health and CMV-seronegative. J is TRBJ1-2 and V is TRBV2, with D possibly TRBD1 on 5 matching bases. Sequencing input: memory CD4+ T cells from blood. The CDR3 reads CASSPGASGYTF. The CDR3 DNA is TGTGCCAGCAGCCCTGGGGCTTCTGGCTACACCTTC.